The next 18 T cell receptor beta chains were all read from a single sample in a study of blood T cells in healthy people across ages. PCR was performed a second time for about 6 to 12 cycles using a sample-barcoded 5' primer and a J-beta primer mix. Via MiXCR, TCRdb re-called the 5' RACE reads, giving one row per CDR3 protein. The sample has around 1,800,000 distinct CDR3 sequences, 35% to 50% seen once. Sequencing was done on a sample of blood. These receptors were taken from a human donor in good health.

This clonotype was seen a few times. This chain connects TRBV10-3 to TRBJ2-3; 7 bases line up with TRBD2. Trimming removed 3 bases from V and 4 bases from J; junction bases left unmatched: 4. Germline V gene lookup returns CDR1 ENHRY and CDR2 SYGVKD. CDR3 size: 14 residues. The CDR3 region is CAISDARGSDTQYF. In DNA form, the CDR3 reads TGTGCCATCAGTGACGCGCGGGGGTCAGATACGCAGTATTTT.

This clonotype was observed a handful of times. The chain employs TRBV4-3 and TRBJ2-7, with D tentatively TRBD1 (5 bases). The CDR3 is 13 amino acids. The ends were cut back, 2 bases at V and 4 bases at J, with 9 bases in the middle. Germline V lookup: CDR1 LGHNA, CDR2 YSLEER. The CDR3 sequence: CASSQTPGYEQYF. Written as DNA, the CDR3 is TGCGCCAGCAGCCAAACTCCAGGGTACGAGCAGTACTTC.

V and J are TRBV15 and TRBJ1-4; D call uncertain. The CDR3 spans 16 residues. In germline, CDR1 is LNHNV, CDR2 YYDKDF (reference sequence). V lost 0 bases to trimming and J lost 4 bases, with 12 bases between them. In nucleotides, the CDR3 is TGTGCCACCAGCAGAGACGTGTTCCAACATAATGAAAAACTGTTTTTT. Residues: CATSRDVFQHNEKLFF.

The rearrangement joins TRBV2 to TRBJ2-3, with D unclear. Germline CDR1 is SNHLY and CDR2 is FYNNEI. The germline V and J ends were trimmed by 7 bases and 0 bases, with 8 bases remaining between them. There are 13 residues in the CDR3. The CDR3 coding sequence is TGTGCCAGCAAGGCGGACAGCACAGATACGCAGTATTTT. This sequence encodes CASKADSTDTQYF.

The chain is built from TRBV7-2 and TRBJ1-1, with D maybe TRBD1 (5 bases). The V and J ends lost 8 bases and 3 bases respectively, with 16 bases between them. The CDR3 totals 14 residues. Germline CDR1 and CDR2: SGHTA and FQGNSA. In nucleotides, the CDR3 is TGTGCCAGCCGCGTTTGGGGGGGGTACACTGAAGCTTTCTTT. Amino acids: CASRVWGGYTEAFF.

This clonotype was recorded a few times. The V gene is TRBV6-2 or TRBV6-3, the J gene TRBJ1-2, with D possibly matching TRBD1 (5 bases). The ends were cut back, 5 bases at V and 4 bases at J, with 11 bases in the middle. The CDR3 totals 13 residues. The germline gives CDR1 MNHEY, CDR2 SVGEGT. The CDR3 DNA is TGTGCCAGCAGTGCCCGTAGGGGCTATGGCTACACCTTC. It codes for CASSARRGYGYTF.

Details on this clonotype: One base away lies a much larger clone, so this may be a sequencing read error. The chain carries TRBV7-2 and TRBJ1-2; TRBD1 matches 7 bases. The germline V gene encodes CDR1 SGHTA and CDR2 FQGNSA. The CDR3 runs 14 residues. As DNA, the CDR3 is TGTGCCAGCAGCTTAGAGGGGGCTAACCATGGCTACACCTTC. Translated: CASSLEGANHGYTF.

This clonotype was seen a handful of times. This chain uses TRBV20-1 with TRBJ1-1; D is ambiguous. Trimming stripped 6 bases from V and 0 bases from J, with 14 bases between. Germline V lookup: CDR1 DFQATT, CDR2 SNEGSKA (reference sequence). This CDR3 is 14 amino acids long. The chain's CDR3 is CSAPRRHMNTEAFF. The CDR3 nucleotides read TGCAGTGCCCCCAGACGACATATGAACACTGAAGCTTTCTTT.

Here the CDR3 DNA reads TGTGCCAGCAGCCCTAGGGTGGGGTTCGGGAGCACAGATACGCAGTATTTT. Translation gives CASSPRVGFGSTDTQYF. The J gene is TRBJ2-3, the V gene TRBV7-2; the D is unclear. The germline V gene has CDR1 SGHTA and CDR2 FQGNSA. Trimming cost V 5 bases and J 0 bases, with 18 bases left between them. CDR3 length: 17 residues.

The chain carries TRBV12-5 and TRBJ2-1; a possible D gene is TRBD2 (6 bases). This CDR3 is 14 amino acids long. Germline V CDR1 and CDR2: LGHNT, FRNRAP. Trimming took off 6 bases at V and 4 bases at J, with 13 bases between the two ends. The CDR3 nucleotides read TGTGCTAGTGGCGCAACGACTAGATACAATGAGCAGTTCTTC. It specifies CASGATTRYNEQFF.

This clonotype came up a few times. The gene calls are TRBV21-1 and TRBJ2-7; TRBD2, the table's D call, was not compared with the DNA. TRBV21-1 is termed a pseudogene. This CDR3 contains 16 residues. The CDR3 loop reads CASSKDTNSPSYEQYF. The CDR3, as DNA: TGTGCCAGCAGCAAAGACACCAACTCCCCCTCCTACGAGCAGTACTTC.

This clonotype was seen once. A much larger clone lies one base from this, so it may be a read error. The chain recombines TRBV5-1 with TRBJ2-3, with 7 positions matching TRBD1. The CDR3 totals 17 residues. The trim removed 3 bases at V and 2 bases at J, leaving 12 bases unmatched. Looked up from germline, CDR1 is SGHRS and CDR2 is YFSETQ. The CDR3 reads CASSSQPTGPPTDTQYF. As DNA, the CDR3 is TGCGCCAGCAGCTCACAACCGACAGGGCCCCCCACAGATACGCAGTATTTT.

Details on this clonotype: The junction departs from the called germline gene at one end, perhaps through a read error. This chain connects TRBV20-1 to TRBJ1-4, with 7 bases matching TRBD1. The CDR3 spans 15 residues. Germline loops: CDR1 DFQATT, CDR2 SNEGSKA (reference sequence). The CDR3 region is CSARDSTGTSEKLFF. The CDR3 DNA sequence: TGCAGTGCTAGAGACTCGACAGGGACTAGTGAAAAACTGTTTTTT.

Only a few counts were recorded for this clonotype. The chain combines TRBV7-2 with TRBJ2-1; TRBD1 is a possible D gene (6 bases). V lost 2 bases and J lost 7, with 15 bases in between. The CDR3 has 15 amino acids. Looked up from germline, CDR1 is SGHTA and CDR2 is FQGNSA. CDR3 region: CASSLLYRVGNEQFF. DNA for the CDR3: TGTGCCAGCAGCTTATTGTACAGGGTTGGTAATGAGCAGTTCTTC.

This clonotype has more than one count but fewer than ten. The chain couples TRBV5-6 to TRBJ1-2; a possible D gene is TRBD1 (6 bases). The germline CDR1 and CDR2 sequences are SGHDT and YYEEEE. The length of the CDR3 is 11 residues. V lost 3 bases to trimming and J lost 8 bases, with 8 bases between them. CDR3 in DNA: TGTGCCAGCAGCTACGGACAGGGCTACACCTTC. This encodes CASSYGQGYTF.

The sample holds a few counts of this clonotype. The genes are TRBV2 and TRBJ2-7; D perhaps matches TRBD1 (6 bases). The CDR3 loop spans 17 amino acids. CDR1 is SNHLY, CDR2 FYNNEI, per germline. Trimming pared 5 bases from V and 2 bases from J, leaving 22 bases between. This CDR3 reads CASSNKYAGVGTYEQYF. For the CDR3, the DNA is TGTGCCAGCAGTAATAAGTATGCAGGGGTTGGAACCTACGAGCAGTACTTC.

In this sample, this clonotype turned up a few times. The V call is TRBV7-2, the J call TRBJ2-7, with D perhaps TRBD1 (5 bases). The CDR3 has 14 amino acids. Germline-derived CDR1 and CDR2 are SGHTA and FQGNSA. V was clipped by 5 bases and J by 1 base, with 12 bases between them. The CDR3 loop reads CASSPYRGSYEQYF. The CDR3 bases are TGTGCCAGCAGCCCCTATAGGGGTTCCTACGAGCAGTACTTC.

This clonotype was counted between two and nine times. The V call is TRBV15, the J call TRBJ1-2; D call uncertain. Per germline, CDR1 LNHNV and CDR2 YYDKDF (reference sequence). V was clipped by 1 base and J by 4 bases, with 4 bases between them. The CDR3 has 12 amino acids. CDR3 bases: TGTGCCACCAGCAGAGCCAGCTATGGCTACACCTTC. Encoded protein: CATSRASYGYTF.